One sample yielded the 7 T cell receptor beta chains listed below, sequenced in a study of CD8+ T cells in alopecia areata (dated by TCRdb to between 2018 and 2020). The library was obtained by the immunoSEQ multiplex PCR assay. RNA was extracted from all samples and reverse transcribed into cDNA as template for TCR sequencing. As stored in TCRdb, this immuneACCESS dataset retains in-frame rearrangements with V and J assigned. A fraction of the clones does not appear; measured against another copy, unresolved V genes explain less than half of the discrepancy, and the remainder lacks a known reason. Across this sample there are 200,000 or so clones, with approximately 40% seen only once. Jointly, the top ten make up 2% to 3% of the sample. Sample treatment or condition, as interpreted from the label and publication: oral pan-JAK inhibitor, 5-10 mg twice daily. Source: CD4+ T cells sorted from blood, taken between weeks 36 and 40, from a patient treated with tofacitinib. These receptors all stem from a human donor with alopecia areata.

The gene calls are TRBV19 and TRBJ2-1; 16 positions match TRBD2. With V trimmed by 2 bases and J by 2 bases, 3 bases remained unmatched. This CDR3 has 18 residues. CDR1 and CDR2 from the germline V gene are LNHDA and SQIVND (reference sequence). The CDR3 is CASSITGLAGGPYNEQFF. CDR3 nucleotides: TGTGCCAGTAGTATAACGGGACTAGCGGGAGGGCCCTACAATGAGCAGTTCTTC.

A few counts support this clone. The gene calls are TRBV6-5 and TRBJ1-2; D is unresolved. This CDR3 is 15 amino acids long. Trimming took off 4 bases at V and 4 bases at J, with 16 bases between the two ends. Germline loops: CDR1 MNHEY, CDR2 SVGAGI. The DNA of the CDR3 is TGTGCCAGCAGTTCTACCCCCAGGACCTCCTATGGCTACACCTTC. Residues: CASSSTPRTSYGYTF.

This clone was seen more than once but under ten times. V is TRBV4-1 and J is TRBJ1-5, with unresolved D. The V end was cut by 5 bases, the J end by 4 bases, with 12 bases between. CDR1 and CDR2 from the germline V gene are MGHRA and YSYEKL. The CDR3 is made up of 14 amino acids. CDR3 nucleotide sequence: TGCGCCAGCAGCATCGGCTTGGGGAATCAGCCCCAGCATTTT. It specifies CASSIGLGNQPQHF.

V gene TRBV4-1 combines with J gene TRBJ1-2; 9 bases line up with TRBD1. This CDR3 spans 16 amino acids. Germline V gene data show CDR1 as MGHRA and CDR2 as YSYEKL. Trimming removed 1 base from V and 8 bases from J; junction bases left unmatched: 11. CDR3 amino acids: CASSQVGTGRSGGYTF. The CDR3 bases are TGCGCCAGCAGCCAAGTAGGGACAGGGCGTTCGGGGGGCTACACCTTC.

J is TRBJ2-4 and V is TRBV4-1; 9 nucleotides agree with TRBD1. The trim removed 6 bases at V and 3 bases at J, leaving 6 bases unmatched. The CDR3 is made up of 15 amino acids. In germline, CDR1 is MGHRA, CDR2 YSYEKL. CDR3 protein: CASRLPGQGKNIQYF. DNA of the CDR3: TGCGCCAGCAGACTCCCGGGACAGGGCAAAAACATTCAGTACTTC.

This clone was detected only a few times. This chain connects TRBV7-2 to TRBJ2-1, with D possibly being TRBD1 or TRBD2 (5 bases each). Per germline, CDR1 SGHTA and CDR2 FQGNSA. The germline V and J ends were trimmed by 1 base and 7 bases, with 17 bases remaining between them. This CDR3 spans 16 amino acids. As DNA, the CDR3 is TGTGCCAGCAGCTTAGTCTGGGACCCTATCACGAATGAGCAGTTCTTC. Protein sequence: CASSLVWDPITNEQFF. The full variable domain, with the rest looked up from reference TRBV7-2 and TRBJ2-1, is GAGVSQSPSNKVTEKGKDVELRCDPISGHTALYWYRQSLGQGLEFLIYFQGNSAPDKSGLPSDRFSAERTGGSVSTLTIQRTQQEDSAVYLCASSLVWDPITNEQFFGPGTRLTVL.

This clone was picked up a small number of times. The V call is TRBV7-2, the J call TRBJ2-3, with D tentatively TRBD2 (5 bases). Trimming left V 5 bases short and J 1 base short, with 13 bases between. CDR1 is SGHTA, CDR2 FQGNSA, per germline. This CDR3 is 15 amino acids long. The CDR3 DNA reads TGTGCCAGCAGCGCTGCGGCGGGCGGCACAGATACGCAGTATTTT. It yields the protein CASSAAAGGTDTQYF. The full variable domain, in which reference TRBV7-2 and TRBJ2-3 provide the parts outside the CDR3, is GAGVSQSPSNKVTEKGKDVELRCDPISGHTALYWYRQSLGQGLEFLIYFQGNSAPDKSGLPSDRFSAERTGGSVSTLTIQRTQQEDSAVYLCASSAAAGGTDTQYFGPGTRLTVL.